This entry is about one T cell receptor (beta chain). Sequence at one end of the junction differs from germline and may be a read error. In the source study's methods: Amplification of reference gene primers provided the estimated nucleated cell counts. Clones were read by immunoSEQ multiplex PCR, and TCRdb kept only the in-frame ones, dropping some. V and J calls and clone size are as listed in that table; D and trimming were resolved from the DNA. Here the sample spans about 190,000 clones, 80% to 85% being singletons. This entry comes from a study of blood T cell repertoires in COVID-19. Study as a whole: Italy, Spain and the United States were the sources of the convalescent and acute COVID-19 samples. T cells, B-cell-depleted T cells, or PBMCs supplied cDNA or gDNA.

The germline V gene encodes CDR1 SGHRS and CDR2 YFSETQ. The CDR3 runs 15 residues. V gene TRBV5-1 combines with J gene TRBJ2-5; 9 bases fit TRBD1. Sequenced: peripheral blood. This clonotype originated in a human donor in a cohort sampled during active COVID-19. The CDR3 region is CASTLKQGASETQYF. The DNA of the CDR3 is TGCGCCAGCACCTTGAAACAGGGGGCGTCGGAGACCCAGTACTTC.